This TCR beta chain derives from a study of blood T cell repertoires in COVID-19. Germline CDR1 is SGHTA and CDR2 is FQGNSA. The CDR3 covers 17 residues. The V gene lost 11 bases and the J gene lost 9 bases, with 29 bases spanning the gap. This table comes from immunoSEQ multiplex PCR, and its TCRdb copy is limited to in-frame clones, with some not included. This sample has 250,000 to 300,000 clones, with 75% to 90% found just once. Before being deemed recovered, Cohort 3 donors had two negative PCRs, clearance, or symptom resolution. The source material was PBMCs or T cells enriched from blood (not recorded which). This receptor was obtained from a man aged 35 to 55 who had recovered from COVID-19. The rearrangement links TRBV7-2 to TRBJ1-6; D is ambiguous. Here the CDR3 reads CASSRWSGIVASSPLHF. The CDR3 nucleotides are TGTGCCTCTTCGCGGTGGTCGGGGATAGTGGCGAGTTCACCCCTCCACTTT.